This T cell receptor (beta chain) was observed in a study of spatial heterogeneity in lung cancer. Background on the study: The cohort: some 73 early-stage, untreated non-small cell lung cancer patients. PBMC samples from follow-up, where available, were sequenced a median of approximately 24 months after resection. Overall study results and limits: Among blood samples, ubiquitous expanded tumor TCRs appeared more at resection than at follow-up.

Every individual TCR cDNA molecule carried its own unique molecular identifier, which allowed correction of PCR and sequencing errors. TCRdb independently ran MiXCR on the 5' RACE reads; one entry per CDR3 protein. The data contain 95,000 to 130,000 distinct CDR3 sequences, approximately 12% of them seen just once; the ten biggest clones take up over 15%. Worth noting for this clonotype: What it binds is not known.

Germline lookup yields CDR1 SGHRS and CDR2 YFSETQ. The CDR3 has 15 residues. V lost 4 bases, J lost 3 bases, and 4 bases stayed unmatched. Time point defined: blood at routine non-recurrence follow-up after resection. Material for sequencing was whole RNA from tumor, nontumor lung or frozen PBMC, left unsorted. The source of this sequence is a male donor with early-stage non-small cell lung cancer. Sequenced material: PBMCs, taken at follow-up. The gene calls are TRBV5-1 and TRBJ2-5; TRBD2 aligns across 12 bases. The CDR3 protein is CASSEGLAGKETQYF. The CDR3 coding sequence is TGCGCCAGCAGCGAAGGACTAGCGGGGAAAGAGACCCAGTACTTC.